This T cell receptor beta chain was sequenced during a study of beta chain features in type 1 diabetes. Study background: Cell yields, gender and age were comparable in patients and healthy donors.

Reverse transcribing all isolated RNA meant expressed TCRB transcripts were sequenced. Sequenced by immunoSEQ multiplex PCR; TCRdb stores in-frame clones only, minus some. Among over 200,000 clones listed, about a tenth were seen once. Trimming removed 5 bases from V and 8 bases from J, with 15 bases in between. CDR1 and CDR2 (germline): LNHDA, SQIVND (reference sequence). The CDR3 has 13 residues. The authors took one heparinised blood draw, averaging approximately 120 mL, from each donor. Isolation of CD4+ naive, central memory, regulatory and stem cell-like memory cells was achieved by sorting via CD45RO/CCR7/CD25/CD127/CD95/CD27. Study conclusions and caveats: TCRB CDR3s from Type 1 diabetes patients were moderately but significantly shorter in all four CD4+ subsets. Healthy donors had naive, central memory and Treg TCRB repertoires that appeared less similar than those seen among patients.

Concerning this clone itself: Its antigen is not identified.

The sample comprised naive CD4+ T cells from blood. The receptor's source is a man aged 25-40 years with type 1 diabetes. The chain is built from TRBV19 and TRBJ1-2; D is unclear. The CDR3: CASSPLRTGGYTF. As DNA, the CDR3 is TGTGCCAGTAGTCCCCTCAGGACTGGGGGCTACACCTTC.